Below are 13 T cell receptor beta chains sequenced from a single sample in a study of blood T cell repertoires in COVID-19. TCRdb keeps only in-frame clones here, not all; method: immunoSEQ multiplex PCR. The sample has 200,000 or so clones, 65% to 85% seen once; the top ten hold about 7.7%. The sample taken for sequencing was PBMCs or T cells enriched from blood (not recorded which). The receptor set was obtained from a middle-aged woman with acute COVID-19.

This clone was seen at least ten times. The genes are TRBV2 and TRBJ2-2, with 11 bases matching TRBD2. Germline V gene lookup returns CDR1 SNHLY and CDR2 FYNNEI. The CDR3 extends over 16 amino acids. With V trimmed by 6 bases and J by 0 bases, 3 bases remained unmatched. CDR3 protein: CASSKLAGANTGELFF. As DNA, the CDR3 is TGTGCCAGCAGCAAACTAGCGGGGGCGAACACCGGGGAGCTGTTTTTT.

At least ten counts were recorded for this clone. The rearrangement links TRBV30 to TRBJ1-6; TRBD1 matches at 8 bases. Germline-derived CDR1 and CDR2 are GTSNPN and SVGIG (reference sequence). J gave up 8 bases and V 5 bases, and 8 bases lay outside the gene matches. The CDR3 covers 14 residues. The CDR3 DNA is TGTGCCTGGGGCAGGGGGCCTGGAGATTCACCCCTCCACTTT. Protein product: CAWGRGPGDSPLHF.

The chain combines TRBV15 with TRBJ1-3, with 7 bases aligning to TRBD1. Germline V gives CDR1 LNHNV, CDR2 YYDKDF (reference sequence). The CDR3 is 14 residues long. V trimming: 9 bases; J trimming: 4 bases; junction bases outside the gene matches: 9. The CDR3 here is CATRAGTAGNTIYF. In DNA, the CDR3 is TGTGCCACTAGAGCTGGGACAGCAGGAAACACCATATATTTT.

The chain combines TRBV5-4 with TRBJ2-7; D possibly corresponds to TRBD1 (6 bases). Germline CDR1 is SGHNT and CDR2 is YYREEE (reference sequence). The ends were cut back, 3 bases at V and 0 bases at J, with 10 bases in the middle. CDR3 length equals 14 residues. Written as DNA, the CDR3 is TGTGCCAGCAGCTGGACAGTTGACTCCTACGAGCAGTACTTC. This codes for CASSWTVDSYEQYF.

V usage is TRBV19 and J usage is TRBJ1-1; 7 bases are shared with TRBD1. The CDR3 covers 13 residues. V lost 7 bases, J lost 4 bases, and 6 bases stayed unmatched. The V gene's germline CDR1 is LNHDA and CDR2 SQIVND (reference sequence). The CDR3 nucleotides are TGTGCCAGTAAACACAGGGGAATCACTGAAGCTTTCTTT. It encodes CASKHRGITEAFF.

The chain links TRBV6-5 to TRBJ1-1, with 7 bases matching TRBD1. The CDR3 contains 13 residues. V shed 10 bases and J 6 bases; nucleotides not matched to a gene: 11. Germline CDR1 MNHEY, CDR2 SVGAGI. For the CDR3, the DNA is TGTGCCACCTTAGGGGGCGGTGGCGCTGAAGCTTTCTTT. Residues: CATLGGGGAEAFF.

The CDR3 reads CASSVGRAVGETQYF. The DNA for the CDR3 is TGCGCCAGCAGTGTAGGGAGGGCCGTGGGGGAGACCCAGTACTTC. The chain links TRBV10-1 to TRBJ2-5; 7 bases fit TRBD2. The length of the CDR3 is 15 residues. Germline lookup yields CDR1 WNHNN and CDR2 SYGVQD (reference sequence). V lost 4 bases and J lost 5; bases outside the gene matches: 10.

V and J are TRBV5-4 and TRBJ2-5; TRBD2 is a possible D gene (6 bases). V lost 0 bases and J 0 bases, leaving 9 bases between the germline ends. This CDR3 has 15 amino acids. Germline CDR1 and CDR2: SGHNT and YYREEE (reference sequence). CDR3 nucleotide sequence: TGTGCCAGCAGCTTGGGGGCGGGGTACCAAGAGACCCAGTACTTC. This sequence encodes CASSLGAGYQETQYF.

This chain uses TRBV28 with TRBJ1-2, with D unclear. CDR3 length equals 14 residues. Germline V CDR1 and CDR2: MDHEN, SYDVKM. Trimming removed 8 bases from V and 4 bases from J, with 17 bases in between. CDR3 coding DNA: TGTGCCAGCGTTGCCCCGCAGGCCTCCTATGGCTACACCTTC. Protein: CASVAPQASYGYTF.

The sample holds a few counts of this clone. V is TRBV10-3 and J is TRBJ2-7, with TRBD1 matching over 7 bases. Trimming took 2 bases from V and 0 from J; bases not matched to a gene: 4. The germline gives CDR1 ENHRY, CDR2 SYGVKD. The CDR3 covers 15 residues. The CDR3 nucleotides are TGTGCCATCAGTGAGGACAGGGCGATCTCCTACGAGCAGTACTTC. This gives the protein CAISEDRAISYEQYF.

The chain links TRBV9 to TRBJ1-6; the D gene is possibly TRBD1 (5 bases). This CDR3 region has 15 residues. In germline, CDR1 is SGDLS, CDR2 YYNGEE. Trimming took off 4 bases at V and 3 bases at J, with 11 bases between the two ends. The CDR3: CASSPREGYNSPLHF. As DNA, the CDR3 is TGTGCCAGCAGCCCCAGGGAAGGCTATAATTCACCCCTCCACTTT.

This rearrangement joins TRBV24-1 to TRBJ1-2, with 7 bases that match TRBD1. Trimming took 7 bases from V and 4 from J; bases not matched to a gene: 5. The CDR3 loop spans 13 amino acids. Germline-derived CDR1 and CDR2 are KGHDR and SFDVKD. This CDR3 reads CATSEGQAYGYTF. In nucleotides, the CDR3 is TGTGCCACCAGCGAAGGACAGGCCTATGGCTACACCTTC.

This chain uses TRBV7-9 with TRBJ1-1; D might be TRBD1 (5 bases). The CDR3 extends over 14 amino acids. Trimming stripped 0 bases from V and 6 bases from J, with 11 bases between. In germline, CDR1 is SEHNR, CDR2 FQNEAQ (reference sequence). The CDR3 DNA is TGTGCCAGCAGCTTAGCCGGGGGAGGCCCTGAAGCTTTCTTT. Protein product: CASSLAGGGPEAFF.